Below, 2 T cell receptor beta chains from the same sample are listed, as sequenced in a study of OX40 agonist ivuxolimab in advanced cancers. The assay was immunoSEQ multiplex PCR, and TCRdb's table has in-frame clones only and misses some. The table lists tens of thousands of clones, more than 80% of them singletons. The sequencing here drew on CD4+ or CD8+ T cells sorted from blood, taken in a trial of the OX40 agonist ivuxolimab. The source of these receptors is an adult with an advanced solid tumor such as melanoma, head and neck, liver or kidney cancer.

The chain uses TRBV29-1 and TRBJ2-3; 10 nucleotides line up with TRBD2. The V gene's germline CDR1 is SQVTM and CDR2 ANQGSEA. Losses at the gene ends were 3 bases for V and 6 bases for J; bases not matched to a gene: 15. The CDR3 covers 17 residues. CDR3 nucleotide sequence: TGCAGCGTTGATGGGGCTAGCGGGGGCCTTGATGGGGATACGCAGTATTTT. This gives the protein CSVDGASGGLDGDTQYF.

The chain recombines TRBV9 with TRBJ2-7; 7 positions match TRBD1. The V gene end was trimmed by 4 bases and the J gene end by 2 bases; junction bases not matched to a gene: 3. This CDR3 region has 13 residues. Germline CDR1 reads SGDLS; CDR2 reads YYNGEE. The CDR3 spells CASSRQGPYEQYF. CDR3 in DNA: TGTGCCAGCAGCCGACAGGGCCCCTACGAGCAGTACTTC.